The rows below give T cell receptor beta chains drawn from one sample of a study of T cells after yellow fever vaccination. TCRdb analysed the 5' RACE reads with MiXCR anew, one entry per CDR3 protein. Of a few hundred thousand distinct CDR3 sequences listed, approximately 7% were seen once; the top ten hold 15% to 20%. The starting material was PBMCs, obtained 45 days after the first yellow fever vaccination. All receptors derive from a man aged 18 to 35 who received the YFV17D yellow fever vaccine. Each CDR3 is given with its conserved first and last residue. The D gene is left open where the match is weak. Rows may omit the clone size; those that give it use once, few, many or a size class.

d_gene	j_gene	v_gene	abundance	len	CDR3aa	CDR3nt
NA	TRBJ2-5	TRBV5-4	NA	13	CASSLPQGKTQYF	TGTGCCAGCAGCTTACCCCAGGGAAAGACCCAGTACTTC
TRBD2	TRBJ2-1	TRBV7-2	NA	17	CASSPTSERGGKGEQFF	TGTGCCAGCAGCCCGACCAGCGAGCGGGGGGGCAAGGGTGAGCAGTTCTTC
NA	TRBJ1-5	TRBV7-2	few	15	CASSLDRAYNQPQHF	TGTGCCAGCAGCTTAGACAGGGCCTACAATCAGCCCCAGCATTTT
TRBD1	TRBJ2-2	TRBV10-3	NA	12	CAIRTGAGELFF	TGTGCCATCCGTACAGGGGCCGGGGAGCTGTTTTTT
NA	TRBJ2-2	TRBV28	NA	16	CASSPLWVAYTGELFF	TGTGCCAGCAGTCCCTTGTGGGTAGCTTATACCGGGGAGCTGTTTTTT
NA	TRBJ1-5	TRBV20-1	NA	15	CSASGHINSNQPQHF	TGCAGTGCGTCGGGACACATAAATAGCAATCAGCCCCAGCATTTT
NA	TRBJ1-4	TRBV6-2/TRBV6-3	NA	15	CASSYRVSGRRKLFF	TGTGCCAGCAGTTACCGGGTCTCGGGACGTCGGAAACTGTTTTTT
TRBD1	TRBJ1-5	TRBV6-4	NA	15	CASSGEDRVSQPQHF	TGTGCCAGCAGTGGAGAGGACAGGGTAAGTCAGCCCCAGCATTTT
TRBD2	TRBJ2-3	TRBV5-4	few	17	CASSLSGGGHLTDTQYF	TGTGCCAGCAGCTTGTCCGGCGGGGGGCATCTCACAGATACGCAGTATTTT
NA	TRBJ2-5	TRBV5-1	NA	15	CASSQAGGVEETQYF	TGCGCCAGCAGTCAGGCGGGCGGAGTTGAGGAGACCCAGTACTTC
NA	TRBJ2-7	TRBV12-3/TRBV12-4	few	12	CASTPEGNEQYF	TGTGCCAGCACCCCCGAAGGGAACGAGCAGTACTTC
NA	TRBJ2-4	TRBV4-1	NA	15	CASSQRLLAKNIQYF	TGCGCCAGCAGCCAACGGCTCCTAGCCAAAAACATTCAGTACTTC
TRBD1	TRBJ2-3	TRBV7-6	few	15	CASSLVKGGRDTQYF	TGTGCCAGCAGCTTAGTAAAAGGGGGCCGGGATACGCAGTATTTT
TRBD1	TRBJ1-5	TRBV20-1	NA	12	CSARPTGQPQHF	TGCAGTGCTAGACCGACAGGGCAGCCCCAGCATTTT
NA	TRBJ2-3	TRBV5-1	many	13	CASSNGGGDTQYF	TGCGCCAGTTCTAACGGGGGAGGAGATACGCAGTATTTT
TRBD1	TRBJ2-5	TRBV5-4	many	13	CASSWTGEETQYF	TGTGCCAGCAGCTGGACAGGGGAAGAGACCCAGTACTTC
NA	TRBJ1-1	TRBV20-1	few	13	CSAPRPGRGEAFF	TGCAGTGCTCCAAGGCCGGGTCGGGGCGAAGCTTTCTTT
NA	TRBJ1-6	TRBV25-1	many	16	CASSLLGGGNGSPLHF	TGTGCCAGCAGTCTCTTAGGAGGAGGGAATGGATCACCCCTCCACTTT
NA	TRBJ2-5	TRBV5-1	few	16	CASSPMPGPAKETQYF	TGCGCCAGCAGCCCAATGCCGGGGCCGGCGAAAGAGACCCAGTACTTC
NA	TRBJ1-1	TRBV6-1	many	14	CASSDRGGDTEAFF	TGTGCCAGCAGTGACCGGGGGGGGGACACTGAAGCTTTCTTT
NA	TRBJ2-2	TRBV6-5	NA	17	CASSYGGPTGNTGELFF	TGTGCCAGCAGTTACGGGGGGCCGACAGGGAACACCGGGGAGCTGTTTTTT
NA	TRBJ1-2	TRBV3-1	few	15	CASSQDHFGGYGYTF	TGTGCCAGCAGCCAAGATCACTTCGGGGGCTATGGCTACACCTTC
NA	TRBJ1-4	TRBV4-1	few	17	CASSPLLKGVSNEKLFF	TGCGCCAGCAGCCCTCTCTTAAAGGGGGTATCTAATGAAAAACTGTTTTTT
TRBD1	TRBJ1-5	TRBV6-1	few	14	CASSQTGGRQPQHF	TGTGCCAGCAGCCAAACAGGGGGCCGGCAGCCCCAGCATTTT
NA	TRBJ2-6	TRBV4-3	NA	14	CASSQSAGANVLTF	TGCGCCAGCAGCCAGTCAGCTGGGGCCAACGTCCTGACTTTC
NA	TRBJ1-1	TRBV9	few	15	CASSRQANRGAEAFF	TGTGCCAGCAGCCGACAGGCCAATAGAGGCGCTGAAGCTTTCTTT
TRBD1	TRBJ2-5	TRBV5-1	NA	15	CASRWDRGIQETQYF	TGCGCCAGCAGATGGGACAGGGGGATACAAGAGACCCAGTACTTC
NA	TRBJ2-1	TRBV7-3	NA	15	CASSDLSGAYNEQFF	TGTGCCAGCAGCGATCTTTCGGGGGCCTACAATGAGCAGTTCTTC
NA	TRBJ1-5	TRBV4-1	few	15	CASSQVTGNNQPQHF	TGCGCCAGCAGCCAAGTTACAGGGAACAATCAGCCCCAGCATTTT
TRBD2	TRBJ2-3	TRBV20-1	few	14	CSARDEAGGPRQYF	TGCAGTGCTAGAGATGAAGCGGGGGGGCCCCGCCAGTATTTT
NA	TRBJ2-5	TRBV10-2	NA	13	CASTLGFEETQYF	TGCGCCAGTACTCTTGGTTTCGAAGAGACCCAGTACTTC
NA	TRBJ1-1	TRBV20-1	few	12	CSGGRSNTEAFF	TGCAGTGGGGGGAGGTCGAACACTGAAGCTTTCTTT
TRBD1	TRBJ2-5	TRBV10-3	NA	16	CAIRSGTGGPQETQYF	TGTGCCATCAGATCCGGGACAGGGGGCCCCCAAGAGACCCAGTACTTC
TRBD2	TRBJ2-3	TRBV12-3/TRBV12-4	few	15	CASSPAGGRGDTQYF	TGTGCCAGCAGTCCGGCGGGGGGGAGAGGGGATACGCAGTATTTT
NA	TRBJ1-5	TRBV4-2	few	16	CASSQDGGRSNQPQHF	TGTGCCAGCAGCCAAGATGGGGGACGGAGCAATCAGCCCCAGCATTTT
NA	TRBJ1-1	TRBV12-3/TRBV12-4	few	16	CASSFPQRAGFTEAFF	TGTGCCAGCAGTTTCCCTCAAAGGGCAGGGTTCACTGAAGCTTTCTTT
NA	TRBJ1-1	TRBV5-1	few	12	CASSQPPGEAFF	TGCGCCAGCAGTCAACCACCGGGAGAAGCTTTCTTT
NA	TRBJ1-2	TRBV12-3/TRBV12-4	NA	14	CASSRGQHNYGYTF	TGTGCCAGCAGTCGCGGGCAGCATAACTATGGCTACACCTTC
TRBD2	TRBJ2-3	TRBV3-1	many	15	CASSHGGVITDTQYF	TGTGCCAGCAGCCACGGGGGGGTGATTACAGATACGCAGTATTTT
TRBD1	TRBJ2-3	TRBV19	NA	16	CASSASTGGGTDTQYF	TGTGCCAGTAGTGCCTCCACAGGGGGCGGCACAGATACGCAGTATTTT
NA	TRBJ2-3	TRBV28	NA	15	CASSPLGAGTDTQYF	TGTGCCAGCAGCCCCTTGGGGGCAGGCACAGATACGCAGTATTTT
NA	TRBJ2-5	TRBV2	NA	14	CASSSDSEQETQYF	TGTGCCAGCAGTAGCGACAGCGAACAAGAGACCCAGTACTTC
NA	TRBJ1-2	TRBV7-2	few	15	CASSLAGGSNYGYTF	TGTGCCAGCAGCTTAGCGGGGGGTTCTAACTATGGCTACACCTTC